These T cell receptor beta chains were read from a single sample in a study of cytomegalovirus exposure and HLA in healthy donors. Only in-frame clones appear in the TCRdb table, and some are missing; sequencing was by immunoSEQ multiplex PCR. The sample holds about 180,000 clones, 77% seen once. Sequencing was carried out using PBMCs. The origin of the receptors is a man between 18 and 35 years old in good health and CMV-seronegative. The CDR3 runs from the conserved cysteine through the conserved F or W. D genes are given only for firm matches. Some rows mark clone size as missing; the rest say once, few, many or name a class of expanded clone.

D gene: TRBD1
clone size: NA
V gene: TRBV7-2
J gene: TRBJ2-7
CDR3 protein: CASSSDRGRGYEQYF
CDR3 DNA: TGTGCCAGCAGCTCGGACAGGGGGCGAGGGTACGAGCAGTACTTC

D gene: NA
clone size: NA
V gene: TRBV7-6
J gene: TRBJ1-5
CDR3 protein: CASSLGQGPTGPQHF
CDR3 DNA: TGTGCCAGCAGCTTAGGGCAGGGGCCAACAGGGCCCCAGCATTTT

D gene: NA
clone size: NA
V gene: TRBV19
J gene: TRBJ2-1
CDR3 protein: CASSPPISSYNEQFF
CDR3 DNA: TGTGCCAGTAGTCCGCCGATTAGCTCCTACAATGAGCAGTTCTTC

D gene: NA
clone size: NA
V gene: TRBV7-2
J gene: TRBJ2-3
CDR3 protein: CASSLVGSGTQYF
CDR3 DNA: TGTGCCAGCAGCTTAGTTGGGAGTGGTACGCAGTATTTT

D gene: TRBD2
clone size: NA
V gene: TRBV7-9
J gene: TRBJ2-3
CDR3 protein: CASTPQGGRDTDTQYF
CDR3 DNA: TGTGCCAGCACCCCGCAGGGCGGGAGGGACACAGATACGCAGTATTTT

D gene: NA
clone size: NA
V gene: TRBV5-1
J gene: TRBJ1-1
CDR3 protein: CASSSGLITGPGSTEAFF
CDR3 DNA: TGCGCCAGCAGCTCTGGATTAATTACGGGCCCCGGGAGCACTGAAGCTTTCTTT

D gene: TRBD1
clone size: NA
V gene: TRBV9
J gene: TRBJ1-2
CDR3 protein: CASSAGQGDYTF
CDR3 DNA: TGTGCCAGCAGCGCGGGACAGGGAGACTACACCTTC

D gene: NA
clone size: NA
V gene: TRBV29-1
J gene: TRBJ1-2
CDR3 protein: CSVNKQGSFYGYTF
CDR3 DNA: TGCAGCGTAAACAAACAGGGAAGCTTTTATGGCTACACCTTC

D gene: NA
clone size: NA
V gene: TRBV7-9
J gene: TRBJ2-2
CDR3 protein: CASSRIDPGRSTGELFF
CDR3 DNA: TGTGCCAGCAGCCGGATAGATCCGGGAAGGAGCACCGGGGAGCTGTTTTTT

D gene: TRBD1
clone size: NA
V gene: TRBV7-7
J gene: TRBJ2-1
CDR3 protein: CASSPGQGGVDEQFF
CDR3 DNA: TGTGCTAGCAGCCCGGGACAGGGGGGAGTAGATGAGCAGTTCTTC

D gene: TRBD1
clone size: NA
V gene: TRBV2
J gene: TRBJ1-4
CDR3 protein: CASRATDRDLGKLFF
CDR3 DNA: TGTGCCAGCAGAGCCACAGACAGGGACCTTGGTAAACTGTTTTTT

D gene: TRBD2
clone size: NA
V gene: TRBV7-9
J gene: TRBJ2-7
CDR3 protein: CASSLDPWGSGRGEQYF
CDR3 DNA: TGTGCCAGCAGCTTAGACCCCTGGGGGAGCGGGAGAGGGGAGCAGTACTTC

D gene: NA
clone size: NA
V gene: TRBV7-2
J gene: TRBJ1-1
CDR3 protein: CASSFPRVGTEAFF
CDR3 DNA: TGTGCCAGCAGCTTTCCCAGGGTGGGCACTGAAGCTTTCTTT

D gene: NA
clone size: NA
V gene: TRBV9
J gene: TRBJ2-2
CDR3 protein: CASSATGTKNTGELFF
CDR3 DNA: TGTGCCAGCAGCGCAACCGGGACAAAAAACACCGGGGAGCTGTTTTTT

D gene: NA
clone size: NA
V gene: TRBV6-1
J gene: TRBJ2-7
CDR3 protein: CASRPDRSSYEQYF
CDR3 DNA: TGTGCCAGCAGGCCCGACAGGAGCTCCTACGAGCAGTACTTC

D gene: TRBD1
clone size: NA
V gene: TRBV7-2
J gene: TRBJ1-2
CDR3 protein: CASSFMTGMSNYGYTF
CDR3 DNA: TGTGCCAGCAGTTTCATGACAGGGATGTCTAACTATGGCTACACCTTC

D gene: NA
clone size: NA
V gene: TRBV5-4
J gene: TRBJ1-4
CDR3 protein: CASSPERGNEKLFF
CDR3 DNA: TGTGCCAGCAGCCCCGAGAGGGGGAATGAAAAACTGTTTTTT

D gene: TRBD2
clone size: NA
V gene: TRBV7-3
J gene: TRBJ2-2
CDR3 protein: CASSLTSSGRTGAGELFF
CDR3 DNA: TGTGCCAGCAGCTTAACATCTAGCGGGAGAACGGGGGCCGGGGAGCTGTTTTTT

D gene: NA
clone size: NA
V gene: TRBV27
J gene: TRBJ1-1
CDR3 protein: CASSPLGGGRNEAFF
CDR3 DNA: TGTGCCAGCAGCCCCCTCGGGGGGGGACGAAATGAAGCTTTCTTT

D gene: NA
clone size: NA
V gene: TRBV13
J gene: TRBJ2-7
CDR3 protein: CASSLLREQYF
CDR3 DNA: TGTGCCAGCAGCTTATTACGGGAGCAGTACTTC

D gene: TRBD1
clone size: once
V gene: TRBV7-3
J gene: TRBJ2-2
CDR3 protein: CASSKGGRSNTGELFF
CDR3 DNA: TGTGCCAGCAGCAAAGGGGGCAGATCGAACACCGGGGAGCTGTTTTTT

D gene: TRBD1
clone size: NA
V gene: TRBV6-1
J gene: TRBJ1-2
CDR3 protein: CASSTTGYDYGYTF
CDR3 DNA: TGTGCCAGCAGTACGACAGGGTACGACTATGGCTACACCTTC

D gene: TRBD1
clone size: NA
V gene: TRBV18
J gene: TRBJ1-1
CDR3 protein: CASSPSGTGAEAFF
CDR3 DNA: TGTGCCAGCTCACCCTCCGGGACAGGGGCTGAAGCTTTCTTT

D gene: TRBD1
clone size: NA
V gene: TRBV11-3
J gene: TRBJ1-1
CDR3 protein: CASSLNRGDTEAFF
CDR3 DNA: TGTGCCAGCAGCTTAAACAGGGGAGATACTGAAGCTTTCTTT

D gene: NA
clone size: NA
V gene: TRBV19
J gene: TRBJ2-2
CDR3 protein: CASKLAGNGLAGELFF
CDR3 DNA: TGTGCCAGTAAATTGGCGGGCAACGGATTGGCCGGGGAGCTGTTTTTT

D gene: TRBD2
clone size: NA
V gene: TRBV7-6
J gene: TRBJ2-6
CDR3 protein: CASSLALAGGLPPGANVLTF
CDR3 DNA: TGTGCCAGCAGCTTAGCGCTAGCGGGAGGCTTGCCACCTGGGGCCAACGTCCTGACTTTC

D gene: NA
clone size: NA
V gene: TRBV6-5
J gene: TRBJ1-2
CDR3 protein: CASSEEGAPGYTF
CDR3 DNA: TGTGCCAGCAGTGAGGAAGGGGCACCTGGCTACACCTTC

D gene: TRBD2
clone size: NA
V gene: TRBV7-6
J gene: TRBJ2-2
CDR3 protein: CASSPRVVAGGANTGELFF
CDR3 DNA: TGTGCCAGCAGCCCTAGGGTGGTAGCGGGAGGGGCGAACACCGGGGAGCTGTTTTTT

D gene: NA
clone size: few
V gene: TRBV6-4
J gene: TRBJ1-3
CDR3 protein: CASSDSWAASGNTIYF
CDR3 DNA: TGTGCCAGCAGTGACTCGTGGGCAGCCTCTGGAAACACCATATATTTT

D gene: NA
clone size: NA
V gene: TRBV7-9
J gene: TRBJ1-1
CDR3 protein: CASSSPDKGPTEAFF
CDR3 DNA: TGTGCCAGCAGCTCGCCGGACAAAGGGCCCACTGAAGCTTTCTTT

D gene: TRBD1
clone size: NA
V gene: TRBV5-1
J gene: TRBJ2-5
CDR3 protein: CASSRGQAGETQYF
CDR3 DNA: TGCGCCAGCAGCCGGGGACAGGCCGGGGAGACCCAGTACTTC

D gene: TRBD1
clone size: few
V gene: TRBV2
J gene: TRBJ1-6
CDR3 protein: CASSPGQGSFNSPLHF
CDR3 DNA: TGTGCCAGCAGCCCCGGACAGGGAAGTTTTAATTCACCCCTCCACTTT

D gene: NA
clone size: NA
V gene: TRBV7-2
J gene: TRBJ2-5
CDR3 protein: CASSSYKGGMETQYF
CDR3 DNA: TGTGCCAGCAGCTCATACAAAGGGGGAATGGAGACCCAGTACTTC

D gene: TRBD1
clone size: once
V gene: TRBV7-2
J gene: TRBJ1-1
CDR3 protein: CASSFSGQGNTEAFF
CDR3 DNA: TGTGCCAGCAGCTTCTCGGGACAGGGGAACACTGAAGCTTTCTTT

D gene: NA
clone size: NA
V gene: TRBV21-1
J gene: TRBJ2-4
CDR3 protein: CASSKAWPGITKNIQYF
CDR3 DNA: TGTGCCAGCAGCAAAGCTTGGCCAGGTATAACCAAAAACATTCAGTACTTC

D gene: TRBD1
clone size: NA
V gene: TRBV25-1
J gene: TRBJ2-7
CDR3 protein: CASSEMGTGSYEQYF
CDR3 DNA: TGTGCCAGCAGTGAAATGGGGACAGGTTCCTACGAGCAGTACTTC

D gene: TRBD2
clone size: NA
V gene: TRBV27
J gene: TRBJ2-5
CDR3 protein: CASSFRASGVTEETQYF
CDR3 DNA: TGTGCCAGCAGTTTCCGAGCTAGCGGGGTCACCGAAGAGACCCAGTACTTC

D gene: TRBD2
clone size: NA
V gene: TRBV7-7
J gene: TRBJ2-1
CDR3 protein: CASSSSLAGGRNEQFF
CDR3 DNA: TGTGCTAGCAGCTCGAGCCTAGCGGGAGGGAGGAATGAGCAGTTCTTC

D gene: NA
clone size: NA
V gene: TRBV4-1
J gene: TRBJ1-4
CDR3 protein: CASSPLLRERGEKLFF
CDR3 DNA: TGCGCCAGCAGCCCCCTCCTAAGGGAAAGGGGTGAAAAACTGTTTTTT

D gene: TRBD1
clone size: NA
V gene: TRBV29-1
J gene: TRBJ1-1
CDR3 protein: CSVKTGINTEAFF
CDR3 DNA: TGCAGCGTCAAGACAGGGATCAACACTGAAGCTTTCTTT

D gene: NA
clone size: NA
V gene: TRBV5-8
J gene: TRBJ2-1
CDR3 protein: CASSLAYGRYNEQFF
CDR3 DNA: TGTGCCAGCAGCTTGGCCTATGGCAGGTACAATGAGCAGTTCTTC

D gene: NA
clone size: few
V gene: TRBV19
J gene: TRBJ1-2
CDR3 protein: CASSKGWDGYTF
CDR3 DNA: TGTGCCAGTAGTAAGGGGTGGGATGGCTACACCTTC

D gene: NA
clone size: few
V gene: TRBV5-6
J gene: TRBJ2-7
CDR3 protein: CASSLAAEQYF
CDR3 DNA: TGTGCCAGCAGCTTGGCCGCCGAGCAGTACTTC

D gene: TRBD1
clone size: NA
V gene: TRBV6-5
J gene: TRBJ2-7
CDR3 protein: CASTLTGGGEQYF
CDR3 DNA: TGTGCCAGCACCTTGACAGGGGGTGGGGAGCAGTACTTC

D gene: TRBD1
clone size: NA
V gene: TRBV5-1
J gene: TRBJ2-3
CDR3 protein: CASSKDTGGGADTQYF
CDR3 DNA: TGCGCCAGCAGCAAAGATACAGGGGGCGGAGCAGATACGCAGTATTTT

D gene: NA
clone size: NA
V gene: TRBV5-1
J gene: TRBJ2-7
CDR3 protein: CASSLSARGTYEQYF
CDR3 DNA: TGCGCCAGCAGCTTGTCAGCTAGGGGAACCTACGAGCAGTACTTC

D gene: TRBD1
clone size: NA
V gene: TRBV6-5
J gene: TRBJ1-2
CDR3 protein: CASSYSGGFSYGYTF
CDR3 DNA: TGTGCCAGCAGTTACTCAGGGGGCTTTAGCTATGGCTACACCTTC

D gene: NA
clone size: NA
V gene: TRBV7-9
J gene: TRBJ2-7
CDR3 protein: CASSPRTTPRVSYEQYF
CDR3 DNA: TGTGCCAGCAGCCCGAGGACTACTCCGAGGGTCTCCTACGAGCAGTACTTC

D gene: NA
clone size: NA
V gene: TRBV27
J gene: TRBJ2-7
CDR3 protein: CASSLEAGGLYSYEQYF
CDR3 DNA: TGTGCCAGCAGTTTAGAAGCGGGCGGACTCTACTCCTACGAGCAGTACTTC

D gene: TRBD1
clone size: NA
V gene: TRBV19
J gene: TRBJ1-1
CDR3 protein: CASDRGMNTEAFF
CDR3 DNA: TGTGCCAGTGACAGGGGAATGAACACTGAAGCTTTCTTT

D gene: NA
clone size: few
V gene: TRBV6-5
J gene: TRBJ1-2
CDR3 protein: CASSYQDSSYGYTF
CDR3 DNA: TGTGCCAGCAGTTACCAGGACAGCTCCTATGGCTACACCTTC

D gene: NA
clone size: NA
V gene: TRBV6-5
J gene: TRBJ1-1
CDR3 protein: CASSYGRENTEAFF
CDR3 DNA: TGTGCCAGCAGTTATGGCAGGGAGAACACTGAAGCTTTCTTT

D gene: NA
clone size: NA
V gene: TRBV11-2
J gene: TRBJ2-5
CDR3 protein: CASRGWETQYF
CDR3 DNA: TGTGCCAGCCGAGGGTGGGAGACCCAGTACTTC

D gene: TRBD1
clone size: NA
V gene: TRBV5-1
J gene: TRBJ2-7
CDR3 protein: CAKVADRATHEQYF
CDR3 DNA: TGCGCCAAGGTGGCGGACAGGGCCACCCACGAGCAGTACTTC

D gene: TRBD2
clone size: NA
V gene: TRBV30
J gene: TRBJ2-5
CDR3 protein: CARSIGTSGGAGETQYF
CDR3 DNA: TGTGCCCGATCGATCGGGACTAGCGGGGGGGCAGGGGAGACCCAGTACTTC